One sample yielded the 16 T cell receptor beta chains listed below, sequenced in a study of blood T cell repertoires in COVID-19. Sequencing used immunoSEQ multiplex PCR; TCRdb keeps in-frame clones, though not all of them. This sample yields 150,000 or so clones, of which about 77% are seen a single time; about 8.4% belongs to the top ten. Input material: peripheral blood. The receptors shown here come from a woman in her 50s with active or convalescent COVID-19.

This clone was observed once. The chain uses TRBV5-4 and TRBJ1-1; TRBD1 agrees at 7 bases. From germline, CDR1 is SGHNT and CDR2 YYREEE (reference sequence). With V trimmed by 4 bases and J by 4 bases, 4 bases remained unmatched. The CDR3 is made up of 13 amino acids. The CDR3 DNA follows: TGTGCCAGCAGCCGACAGGGTGTCACTGAAGCTTTCTTT. As protein: CASSRQGVTEAFF.

The rearrangement joins TRBV2 to TRBJ1-4; D is unresolved. This CDR3 is 15 amino acids long. CDR1 is SNHLY and CDR2 is FYNNEI in the germline V gene. Trimming pared 4 bases from V and 0 bases from J, leaving 9 bases between. CDR3 sequence: CASSGYIATNEKLFF. CDR3 DNA sequence: TGTGCCAGCAGTGGCTATATTGCAACTAATGAAAAACTGTTTTTT.

The rearrangement uses TRBV10-3 and TRBJ2-7, with 10 bases identical to TRBD1. With V trimmed by 3 bases and J by 3 bases, 11 bases remained unmatched. There are 17 residues in the CDR3. CDR1 is ENHRY and CDR2 is SYGVKD in the germline V gene. CDR3 residues: CAISDRDRGFSRYEQYF. CDR3 bases: TGTGCCATCAGTGACCGGGACAGGGGTTTCTCTCGCTACGAGCAGTACTTC.

This clone has only a few counts. The chain joins TRBV2 to TRBJ1-6; D is undetermined. The ends were cut back, 6 bases at V and 8 bases at J, with 11 bases in the middle. The CDR3 spans 13 residues. Germline loops: CDR1 SNHLY, CDR2 FYNNEI. The chain's CDR3 is CASSTRNDSPLHF. The CDR3, as DNA: TGTGCCAGCAGCACCAGGAATGATTCACCCCTCCACTTT.

The V gene is TRBV5-4, the J gene TRBJ2-1; 10 bases are shared with TRBD2. The V and J ends lost 7 bases and 0 bases, in that order; junction bases with no gene match: 19. Per germline, CDR1 SGHNT and CDR2 YYREEE (reference sequence). The CDR3 totals 20 residues. The CDR3 DNA is TGTGCCAGCTCCCCCGGGGGGGCGGTAAGCGGGAGGGCCTCCTACAATGAGCAGTTCTTC. Translated, it gives CASSPGGAVSGRASYNEQFF.

J is TRBJ2-4 and V is TRBV6-2 or TRBV6-3, with 9 bases matching TRBD1. The CDR3 spans 16 residues. Germline assignment: CDR1 MNHEY and CDR2 SVGEGT. Trimming cost V 1 base and J 8 bases; bases outside gene matches: 9. The CDR3 DNA is TGTGCCAGCAGTTACTTACTACAGGGGGCTACGGACATTCAGTACTTC. Translating gives CASSYLLQGATDIQYF.

V and J are TRBV5-1 and TRBJ2-5; 8 nucleotides line up with TRBD2. Germline CDR1 reads SGHRS; CDR2 reads YFSETQ. The CDR3 consists of 15 residues. Unmatched junction bases numbered 7, after V lost 3 bases and J lost 3 bases. In DNA form, the CDR3 reads TGCGCCAGCAGCTCCGGGAGGGGCAGGGAAGAGACCCAGTACTTC. Translating gives CASSSGRGREETQYF.

This sequence joins TRBV10-3 and TRBJ1-6; unclear D gene. The CDR3 is 13 amino acids. CDR1 and CDR2 from the germline V gene are ENHRY and SYGVKD. V lost 4 bases and J 9 bases, leaving 10 bases between the germline ends. Here the CDR3 reads CAISGAFGSPLHF. The CDR3 DNA is TGTGCCATCAGTGGGGCTTTCGGTTCACCCCTCCACTTT.

The rearrangement uses TRBV19 and TRBJ1-2; possible D gene TRBD1, 6 bases. V dropped 10 bases and J dropped 0 bases, with 15 bases sitting between them. The germline V gene has CDR1 LNHDA and CDR2 SQIVND (reference sequence). CDR3 size: 14 residues. CDR3 sequence: CATSDRPSNYGYTF. Here the CDR3 DNA reads TGTGCCACTTCGGACAGACCTTCTAACTATGGCTACACCTTC.

The chain carries TRBV3-1 (or the pseudogene TRBV3-2) and TRBJ2-5; possibly TRBD2 for D (5 bases). Trimming took off 3 bases at V and 3 bases at J, with 14 bases between the two ends. This CDR3 comprises 15 residues. Germline V gene lookup returns CDR1 LGHDT and CDR2 YNNKEL (reference sequence). CDR3 DNA: TGTGCCAGCAGCCACCGGACTGAGCAGAAAGAGACCCAGTACTTC. This gives the protein CASSHRTEQKETQYF.

The chain recombines TRBV18 with TRBJ2-1; the D gene is possibly TRBD1 (6 bases). With 0 bases removed from V and 10 bases from J, the gap between germline ends came to 16 bases. CDR3 size: 15 residues. From germline, CDR1 is KGHSH and CDR2 LQKENI. CDR3 sequence: CASSPPFGRGSEQFF. DNA of the CDR3: TGTGCCAGCTCACCACCGTTTGGCAGGGGCTCCGAGCAGTTCTTC.

V usage is TRBV6-5 and J usage is TRBJ2-7; no reliable D call. The CDR3 runs 13 residues. V was trimmed by 6 bases and J by 0 bases, leaving 9 bases between them. Per the germline V gene, CDR1 is MNHEY and CDR2 is SVGAGI. The CDR3 loop is CASRAWSSYEQYF. In nucleotides, the CDR3 is TGTGCCAGCAGGGCCTGGAGCTCCTACGAGCAGTACTTC.

DNA of the CDR3: TGTGCCAGCAGTGTGAAGCGGGAGTACAATGAGCAGTTCTTC. Translated: CASSVKREYNEQFF. V gene TRBV2 combines with J gene TRBJ2-1; 8 bases are shared with TRBD2. Germline V gene sequence: CDR1 SNHLY, CDR2 FYNNEI. CDR3 length equals 14 residues. V lost 4 bases to trimming and J lost 4 bases; unmatched junction nucleotides: 3.

This sequence joins TRBV11-2 and TRBJ2-1; tentative D call: TRBD2 (5 bases). Germline V CDR1 and CDR2: SGHAT, FQNNGV. V gave up 5 bases and J gave up 7 bases, with 15 bases separating them. The CDR3 runs 14 residues. This CDR3 is CASSLSGRGNEQFF. The CDR3 region has the DNA TGTGCCAGCAGCCTCAGTGGACGGGGAAATGAGCAGTTCTTC.

The chain combines TRBV28 with TRBJ1-1; 8 nucleotides match TRBD1. V was pared by 6 bases and J by 5 bases, with 8 bases of the junction left unmatched. Germline V gene data show CDR1 as MDHEN and CDR2 as SYDVKM. The CDR3 length is 14 residues. The CDR3 protein is CASSQGAGRTEAFF. The CDR3 DNA reads as TGTGCCAGCAGCCAGGGGGCTGGAAGGACTGAAGCTTTCTTT.

The rearrangement links TRBV7-2 to TRBJ2-7; TRBD2 aligns across 9 bases. V trimming: 3 bases; J trimming: 4 bases; junction bases outside the gene matches: 4. Germline assignment: CDR1 SGHTA and CDR2 FQGNSA. This CDR3 spans 14 amino acids. CDR3 protein: CASSLSLAGYEQYF. The CDR3 bases are TGTGCCAGCAGCTTGAGTCTAGCGGGATACGAGCAGTACTTC.